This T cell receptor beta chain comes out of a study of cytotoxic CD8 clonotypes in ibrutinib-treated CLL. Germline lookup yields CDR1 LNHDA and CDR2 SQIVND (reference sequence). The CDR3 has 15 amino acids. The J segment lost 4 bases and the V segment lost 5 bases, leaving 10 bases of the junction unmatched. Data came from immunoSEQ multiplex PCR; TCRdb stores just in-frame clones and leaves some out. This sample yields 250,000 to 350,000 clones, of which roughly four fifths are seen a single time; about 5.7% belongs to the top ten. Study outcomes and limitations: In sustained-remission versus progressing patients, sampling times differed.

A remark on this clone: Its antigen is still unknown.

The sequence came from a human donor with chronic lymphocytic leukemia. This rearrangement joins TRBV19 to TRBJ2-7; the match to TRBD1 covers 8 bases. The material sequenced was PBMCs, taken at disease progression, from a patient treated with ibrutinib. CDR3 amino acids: CASSPKDRVAYEQYF. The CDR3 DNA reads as TGTGCCAGTAGTCCGAAGGACAGGGTCGCTTACGAGCAGTACTTC. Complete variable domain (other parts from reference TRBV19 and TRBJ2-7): DGGITQSPKYLFRKEGQNVTLSCEQNLNHDAMYWYRQDPGQGLRLIYYSQIVNDFQKGDIAEGYSVSREKKESFPLTVTSAQKNPTAFYLCASSPKDRVAYEQYFGPGTRLTVT.